This passage covers 9 T cell receptor beta chains from one sample sequenced in a study of blood T cell repertoires in COVID-19. Clones were sequenced by immunoSEQ multiplex PCR, and TCRdb holds only the in-frame ones, with some missing. This table has 78,000 or so clones, 83% appearing once. Sequencing was done on a sample of peripheral blood. Source of these receptors: a woman aged 60-70 years with acute or convalescent COVID-19.

The rearrangement uses TRBV9 and TRBJ2-2; D unclear. The CDR3 is made up of 12 amino acids. The germline V and J ends were trimmed by 5 bases and 6 bases, with 8 bases remaining between them. CDR1 is SGDLS and CDR2 is YYNGEE in the germline V gene. The DNA for the CDR3 is TGTGCCAGCAGTGCGTATTCCGGGGAGCTGTTTTTT. It is translated as CASSAYSGELFF. Combining the CDR3 with reference TRBV9 and TRBJ2-2 gives the whole variable domain DSGVTQTPKHLITATGQRVTLRCSPRSGDLSVYWYQQSLDQGLQFLIQYYNGEERAKGNILERFSAQQFPDLHSELNLSSLELGDSALYFCASSAYSGELFFGEGSRLTVL.

This clone appeared once. V and J are TRBV15 and TRBJ2-1; 9 nucleotides match TRBD2. Trimming took 8 bases from V and 5 from J; bases not matched to a gene: 10. This CDR3 is 15 amino acids long. Germline V gene lookup returns CDR1 LNHNV and CDR2 YYDKDF (reference sequence). CDR3 coding DNA: TGTGCCACCTCCTTTGAGCGGGGGGCCCACAATGAGCAGTTCTTC. Protein: CATSFERGAHNEQFF.

J is TRBJ2-2 and V is TRBV5-1, with D possibly matching TRBD1 (6 bases). Germline V gene data show CDR1 as SGHRS and CDR2 as YFSETQ. V lost 3 bases and J 1 base, leaving 7 bases between the germline ends. This CDR3 contains 14 residues. The CDR3 here is CASSSGQNTGELFF. CDR3 nucleotide sequence: TGCGCCAGCAGCTCGGGACAGAACACCGGGGAGCTGTTTTTT.

In nucleotides, the CDR3 is TGCGCCAGCAGCTTGGCCCTGACAGGGTACACTGAAGCTTTCTTT. This codes for CASSLALTGYTEAFF. The chain employs TRBV5-1 and TRBJ1-1; 7 nucleotides line up with TRBD1. Germline V gene data show CDR1 as SGHRS and CDR2 as YFSETQ. V lost 0 bases, J lost 3 bases, and 5 bases stayed unmatched. The CDR3 is 15 residues long. Full variable domain (missing parts from reference TRBV5-1 and TRBJ1-1): KAGVTQTPRYLIKTRGQQVTLSCSPISGHRSVSWYQQTPGQGLQFLFEYFSETQRNKGNFPGRFSGRQFSNSRSEMNVSTLELGDSALYLCASSLALTGYTEAFFGQGTRLTVV.

Details on this clone: The sample holds other DNA sequences that translate to the same CDR3. The chain couples TRBV27 to TRBJ1-6; D is perhaps TRBD1 (6 bases). Trimming removed 3 bases from V and 7 bases from J, with 7 bases in between. The CDR3 is 13 residues long. CDR1 is MNHEY, CDR2 SMNVEV, per germline (reference sequence). This CDR3 reads CASSFRGNSPLHF. In DNA form, the CDR3 reads TGTGCCAGCAGTTTTAGGGGGAATTCACCCCTCCACTTT.

This chain uses TRBV5-1 with TRBJ2-5, with 7 bases matching TRBD1. CDR1 SGHRS and CDR2 YFSETQ come from the germline V gene. The CDR3 length is 14 residues. V gave up 4 bases and J gave up 3 bases; unmatched junction bases: 6. The CDR3 DNA follows: TGCGCCAGCAGCCCGGGACAGCCGAAAGAGACCCAGTACTTC. Amino acids: CASSPGQPKETQYF.

The rearrangement links TRBV5-1 to TRBJ1-3; D unresolved. The V and J ends lost 2 bases and 0 bases respectively, with 9 bases between them. This CDR3 contains 15 residues. CDR1 SGHRS and CDR2 YFSETQ come from the germline V gene. In nucleotides, the CDR3 is TGCGCCAGCAGCTTTGGCTCTGACTCTGGAAACACCATATATTTT. Translating gives CASSFGSDSGNTIYF.

DNA of the CDR3: TGTGCCAGCAGCCCCAAGGGGTCCCCTGGGGCCAACGTCCTGACTTTC. It is translated as CASSPKGSPGANVLTF. This rearrangement joins TRBV3-1 (or the pseudogene TRBV3-2) to TRBJ2-6; D may be TRBD1 (5 bases). V dropped 4 bases and J dropped 2 bases, with 12 bases sitting between them. The germline gives CDR1 LGHDT, CDR2 YNNKEL (reference sequence). The CDR3 consists of 16 residues.

The chain couples TRBV27 to TRBJ2-7; the match to TRBD1 covers 8 bases. The junction had 4 bases not matched to a gene; V was cut back by 3 bases and J by 6 bases. Germline CDR1 reads MNHEY; CDR2 reads SMNVEV (reference sequence). The CDR3 sequence is 13 residues long. CDR3 sequence (DNA): TGTGCCAGCAGTTTGACCACAGGGGGCGAGCAGTACTTC. The encoded protein is CASSLTTGGEQYF.